This T cell receptor (beta chain) was documented in a study of beta chain features in type 1 diabetes. The overall study: Similarity in age, gender and cell yields was seen between patients and healthy donors. Over all samples combined, more than 90,000,000 sorted cells were examined. Study findings and constraints: Within each of all four CD4+ subsets, Type 1 diabetes patients had TCRB CDR3s that were moderately but significantly shorter.

This CDR3 has 13 amino acids. Per germline, CDR1 SQVTM and CDR2 ANQGSEA. There are a few counts of this clone. The antigen is unknown. All of the isolated RNA was reverse transcribed, so expressed TCRB transcripts were sequenced. Sequencing was performed with immunoSEQ multiplex PCR; in TCRdb, only in-frame clones are kept and a portion is missing. Of around 690,000 clones listed, around 12% were seen once; the top ten hold over 0.1%. A CD45RO/CCR7/CD25/CD127/CD95/CD27 panel sorted naive, central memory, regulatory and stem cell-like memory CD4+ cells. The sequencing sample was made of naive CD4+ T cells from blood. The gene calls are TRBV29-1 and TRBJ2-5; TRBD2 matches 10 bases. The sequence was obtained from a man younger than 40 with type 1 diabetes. The CDR3 region has the DNA TGCAGTTCTCACAGCGGGGGGGGAGAGACCCAGTACTTC. This codes for CSSHSGGGETQYF.